Each of the 10 T cell receptor beta chains below was sequenced from the same sample in a study of glioma-infiltrating T cells after dendritic cell vaccination. Repertoires were generated with immunoSEQ multiplex PCR, while TCRdb's copy carries only in-frame clones and drops some. The sample yields fewer than 35,000 clones, 90% seen once. Sequenced here: blood, sampled before dendritic cell vaccination. Every receptor here comes from a human donor with glioblastoma.

This clone was seen only once. The chain carries TRBV30 and TRBJ2-5; 11 positions match TRBD1. The CDR3 spans 16 residues. Germline CDR1 GTSNPN, CDR2 SVGIG (reference sequence). Trimming at V came to 8 bases and at J to 3 bases, leaving 14 bases not matched to a gene. The CDR3 is CAVPAGGQGAEETQYF. The CDR3 bases are TGTGCCGTCCCCGCCGGAGGACAGGGGGCTGAAGAGACCCAGTACTTC.

The J gene is TRBJ1-5, the V gene TRBV18, with D unclear. This CDR3 is built from 12 residues. Germline CDR1 KGHSH, CDR2 LQKENI. The V end lost 2 bases, the J end lost 4 bases, and 3 bases lay between the germline ends. CDR3 sequence (DNA): TGTGCCAGCTCACCATCGAATCAGCCCCAGCATTTT. It is translated as CASSPSNQPQHF.

The CDR3 spells CSVHQGGNTEAFF. The CDR3 region has the DNA TGCAGCGTTCATCAGGGGGGGAACACTGAAGCTTTCTTT. The rearrangement uses TRBV29-1 and TRBJ1-1; TRBD1 agrees at 7 bases. CDR1 and CDR2 (germline): SQVTM, ANQGSEA. The CDR3 has 13 residues. Trimming removed 5 bases from V and 1 base from J; junction bases left unmatched: 4.

The chain is built from TRBV27 and TRBJ2-7, with 9 bases identical to TRBD1. Germline loops: CDR1 MNHEY, CDR2 SMNVEV (reference sequence). CDR3 length: 14 amino acids. Trimming took 6 bases from V and 6 from J; bases not matched to a gene: 9. The CDR3 sequence is CASRIRDRVSEQYF. DNA for the CDR3: TGTGCCAGCAGGATCCGGGACAGGGTGAGCGAGCAGTACTTC.

The chain recombines TRBV28 with TRBJ2-5; D is perhaps TRBD2 (6 bases). This CDR3 spans 11 amino acids. Germline V gives CDR1 MDHEN, CDR2 SYDVKM. Trimming took 6 bases from V and 5 from J, leaving 7 bases between them. The CDR3: CASRGGETQYF. In DNA, the CDR3 is TGTGCCAGCAGAGGAGGGGAGACCCAGTACTTC.

The chain links TRBV5-6 to TRBJ2-2; 11 nucleotides match TRBD2. CDR1 is SGHDT and CDR2 is YYEEEE in the germline V gene. This CDR3 has 17 amino acids. The V segment lost 1 base and the J segment 4 bases; nucleotides outside the gene matches: 6. This CDR3 is CASSLFSGGEVTGELFF. For the CDR3, the DNA is TGTGCCAGCAGCTTGTTTAGCGGGGGGGAAGTCACCGGGGAGCTGTTTTTT.

The gene calls are TRBV6-6 and TRBJ2-7; 7 nucleotides align to TRBD1. The CDR3 runs 16 residues. CDR1 and CDR2 (germline): MNHNY, SVGAGI (reference sequence). V lost 4 bases and J lost 6; bases outside the gene matches: 15. The CDR3, as DNA: TGTGCCAGCAGTTCCCGGGACAGCCGGGTCGTCTCCGAGCAGTACTTC. Protein: CASSSRDSRVVSEQYF.

The chain is built from TRBV7-2 and TRBJ2-3, with D possibly matching TRBD2 (7 bases). V shed 4 bases and J shed 6 bases, with 23 bases lying between them. There are 17 residues in the CDR3. CDR1 is SGHTA and CDR2 is FQGNSA in the germline V gene. CDR3 protein: CASSSFPRGPAGDTQYF. The CDR3, as DNA: TGTGCCAGCAGCTCTTTTCCGCGGGGGCCCGCTGGGGATACGCAGTATTTT.

The chain joins TRBV6-5 to TRBJ2-7; 7 bases are a match to TRBD1. Germline CDR1 reads MNHEY; CDR2 reads SVGAGI. The CDR3 extends over 13 amino acids. V lost 5 bases to trimming and J lost 2 bases; unmatched junction nucleotides: 3. The CDR3 protein is CASSPGQTYEQYF. The CDR3 DNA sequence: TGTGCCAGCAGTCCGGGACAGACCTACGAGCAGTACTTC.

This sequence joins TRBV19 and TRBJ2-1, with 15 bases identical to TRBD2. There are 20 residues in the CDR3. V trimming: 2 bases; J trimming: 4 bases; junction bases outside the gene matches: 12. CDR1 and CDR2 (germline): LNHDA, SQIVND (reference sequence). CDR3 bases: TGTGCCAGTAGTATACTGGGGACTAGCGGGGGGCGCCAATTGTACAATGAGCAGTTCTTC. Translation: CASSILGTSGGRQLYNEQFF.